The clone carrying this T cell receptor (beta chain) appeared a few times. The data are from a study of beta chain features in type 1 diabetes. cDNA synthesis used the whole RNA isolate, giving expressed TCRB sequences. Profiled with immunoSEQ multiplex PCR; TCRdb holds only in-frame clones, not every one. The sample yields hundreds of thousands of clones, roughly 13% seen once. Trimming cost V 4 bases and J 7 bases; bases outside gene matches: 5. Germline V CDR1 and CDR2: SGHAT, FQNNGV. There are 13 residues in the CDR3. The chain recombines TRBV11-2 with TRBJ2-5; 8 nucleotides line up with TRBD1. The origin of this receptor is a woman between 35 and 50 years old in good health. Sequences were obtained from naive CD4+ T cells from blood. The CDR3 loop is CASSSDRGRTQYF. CDR3 DNA: TGTGCCAGCAGCTCAGACAGGGGCAGGACCCAGTACTTC.